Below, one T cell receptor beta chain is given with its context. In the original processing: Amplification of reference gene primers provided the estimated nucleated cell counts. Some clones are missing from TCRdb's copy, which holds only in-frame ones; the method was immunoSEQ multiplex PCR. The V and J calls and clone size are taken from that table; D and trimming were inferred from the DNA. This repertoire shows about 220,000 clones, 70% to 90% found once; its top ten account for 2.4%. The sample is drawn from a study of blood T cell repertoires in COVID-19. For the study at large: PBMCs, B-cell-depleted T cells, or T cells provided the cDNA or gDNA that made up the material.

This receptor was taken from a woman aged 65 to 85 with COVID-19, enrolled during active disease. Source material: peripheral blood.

The CDR3 nucleotides read TGTGCCAGTAGTGAACTAGCGGGAGGGATCAGGGATACGCAGTATTTT. It codes for CASSELAGGIRDTQYF. The rearrangement joins TRBV19 to TRBJ2-3; 13 bases fit TRBD2. CDR1 is LNHDA and CDR2 is SQIVND in the germline V gene (reference sequence). CDR3 length: 16 residues. The V segment lost 5 bases and the J segment 6 bases; nucleotides outside the gene matches: 8.